This T cell receptor beta chain was documented in a study of shared clonotypes between healthy human individuals. Around 30,000 T cell genomes (roughly 310 ng DNA) went into each PBMC replicate. Sequencing used immunoSEQ multiplex PCR; TCRdb keeps in-frame clones, though not all of them. Here the sample spans fewer than 700,000 clones, around 78% being singletons. From germline, CDR1 is SGHVS and CDR2 FQNEAQ. The J segment lost 4 bases and the V segment lost 4 bases, leaving 7 bases of the junction unmatched. This CDR3 has 15 amino acids. This clonotype was sampled from a woman aged 40 to 50 in good health. Some clones in this sample may be carry-over from other donors' samples. The material sequenced was PBMCs. The gene calls are TRBV7-8 and TRBJ1-1; 9 bases map to TRBD1. CDR3 DNA sequence: TGTGCCAGCAGCTCAAGGACAGGGGATGGCACTGAAGCTTTCTTT. Protein product: CASSSRTGDGTEAFF.